This T cell receptor (beta chain) comes out of a study of CD8 T cells in Susac syndrome. The V end lost 3 bases, the J end lost 2 bases, and 13 bases lay between the germline ends. CDR1 is GTSNPN, CDR2 SVGIG, per germline (reference sequence). The CDR3 spans 14 residues. Sequencing of TCR beta was carried out in blood CD8+ and CD4+ T cells. Stable or active relapsing-remitting multiple sclerosis, untreated and meeting revised McDonald criteria, defined the controls. TEMRA cells were FACS-enriched, with CD8+ and CD4+ T cells isolated negatively. The authors reverse transcribed roughly 0.45 to 1 ug RNA with random hexamers. Amplification of TCR beta CDR3 by immunoSEQ multiplex PCR spanned 54 Vbeta and 13 Jbeta. TCRdb reprocessed the immunoSEQ multiplex PCR reads via MiXCR and lists one record per CDR3 protein. The top ten clones hold about 0.07% of a sample with 250,000 to 350,000 distinct CDR3 sequences, around 90% of them seen once.

This TCR was sampled from a human donor with multiple sclerosis. The chain is built from TRBV30 and TRBJ2-5; D perhaps matches TRBD2 (5 bases). Sequencing was carried out using CD4+ T cells from PBMCs. DNA of the CDR3: TGTGCCTGGAGCCCTCCGGGGTCGCAAGAGACCCAGTACTTC. Amino acids: CAWSPPGSQETQYF.